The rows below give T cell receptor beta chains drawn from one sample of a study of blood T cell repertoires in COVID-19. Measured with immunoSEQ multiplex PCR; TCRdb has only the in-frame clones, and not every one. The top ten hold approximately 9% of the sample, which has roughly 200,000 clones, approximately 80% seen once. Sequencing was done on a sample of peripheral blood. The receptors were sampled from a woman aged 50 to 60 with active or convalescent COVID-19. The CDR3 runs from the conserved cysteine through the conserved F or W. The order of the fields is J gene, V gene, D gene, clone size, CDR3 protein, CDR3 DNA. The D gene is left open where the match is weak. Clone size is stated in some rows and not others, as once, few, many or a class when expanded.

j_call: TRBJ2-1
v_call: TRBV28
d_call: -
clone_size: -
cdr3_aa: CASSYRSAGNNEQFF
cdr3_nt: TGTGCCAGCAGTTATCGTTCGGCGGGAAACAATGAGCAGTTCTTC

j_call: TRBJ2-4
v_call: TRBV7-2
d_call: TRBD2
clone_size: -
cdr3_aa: CASSYPPGASGGADIQYF
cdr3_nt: TGTGCCAGCAGCTATCCCCCTGGAGCAAGCGGGGGGGCGGACATTCAGTACTTC

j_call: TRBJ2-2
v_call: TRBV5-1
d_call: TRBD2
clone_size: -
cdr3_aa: CASSLGPWWTSGSKTGELFF
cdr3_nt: TGCGCCAGCAGCTTGGGTCCGTGGTGGACTAGCGGGAGTAAAACCGGGGAGCTGTTTTTT

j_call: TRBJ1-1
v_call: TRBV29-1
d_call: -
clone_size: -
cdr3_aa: CSVEPTGRAFF
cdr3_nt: TGCAGCGTTGAGCCGACGGGGAGGGCTTTCTTT

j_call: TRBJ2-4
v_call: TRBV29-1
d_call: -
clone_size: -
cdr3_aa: CSVGSLGGTLAKNIQYF
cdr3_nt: TGCAGCGTTGGGAGTTTGGGGGGAACGCTAGCCAAAAACATTCAGTACTTC

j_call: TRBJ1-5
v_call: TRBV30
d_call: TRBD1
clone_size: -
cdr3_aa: CAWSQGGQPQHF
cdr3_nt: TGTGCCTGGAGTCAGGGGGGTCAGCCCCAGCATTTT

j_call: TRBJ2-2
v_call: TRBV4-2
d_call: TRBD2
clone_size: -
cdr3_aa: CASSRSLARGTGELFF
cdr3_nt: TGTGCCAGCAGCCGATCACTAGCGCGGGGGACCGGGGAGCTGTTTTTT

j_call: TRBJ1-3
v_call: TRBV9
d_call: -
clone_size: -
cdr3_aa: CASSVSLSGNTIYF
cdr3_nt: TGTGCCAGCAGCGTTTCACTTTCTGGAAACACCATATATTTT

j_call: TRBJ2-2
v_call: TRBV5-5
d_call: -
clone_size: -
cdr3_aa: CASSAGTPLSVGTAGELFF
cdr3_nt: TGTGCCAGCAGCGCAGGGACACCCCTTTCGGTCGGGACGGCCGGGGAGCTGTTTTTT

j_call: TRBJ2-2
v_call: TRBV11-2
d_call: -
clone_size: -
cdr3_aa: CASSKGQGGHTGELFF
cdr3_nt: TGTGCCAGCAGCAAAGGACAGGGAGGGCACACCGGGGAGCTGTTTTTT

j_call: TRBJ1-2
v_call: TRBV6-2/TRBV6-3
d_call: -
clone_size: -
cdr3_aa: CASSAGTQRGYTF
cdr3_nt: TGTGCCAGCAGCGCCGGGACACAACGGGGCTACACCTTC

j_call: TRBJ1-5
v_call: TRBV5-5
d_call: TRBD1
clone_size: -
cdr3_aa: CASSPGQGVNQPQHF
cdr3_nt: TGTGCCAGCAGCCCGGGACAGGGGGTTAATCAGCCCCAGCATTTT

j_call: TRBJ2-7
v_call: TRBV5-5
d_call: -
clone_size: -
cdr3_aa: CASSFGPSDRGYEQYF
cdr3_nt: TGTGCCAGCAGCTTCGGGCCCAGCGACCGGGGCTACGAGCAGTACTTC

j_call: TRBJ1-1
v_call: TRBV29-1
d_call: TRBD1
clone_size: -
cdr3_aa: CSVSQGALTEAFF
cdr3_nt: TGCAGCGTTTCTCAGGGGGCGCTTACTGAAGCTTTCTTT

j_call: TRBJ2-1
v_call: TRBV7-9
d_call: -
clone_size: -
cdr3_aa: CASSSTRGHSSYNEQFF
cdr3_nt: TGTGCCAGCAGCTCCACCCGAGGACATAGCTCCTACAATGAGCAGTTCTTC

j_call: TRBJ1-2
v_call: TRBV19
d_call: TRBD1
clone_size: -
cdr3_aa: CASTGSGGSGMNGYTF
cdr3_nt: TGTGCGAGTACCGGGTCAGGGGGTTCGGGAATGAATGGCTACACCTTC

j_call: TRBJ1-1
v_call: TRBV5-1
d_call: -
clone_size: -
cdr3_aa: CASSLTVANTEAFF
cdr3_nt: TGCGCCAGCAGCTTGACAGTTGCAAACACTGAAGCTTTCTTT

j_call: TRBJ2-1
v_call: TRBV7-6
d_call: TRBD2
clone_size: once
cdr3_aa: CASSAGLAAYNEQFF
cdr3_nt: TGTGCCAGCAGCGCCGGACTAGCGGCATACAATGAGCAGTTCTTC

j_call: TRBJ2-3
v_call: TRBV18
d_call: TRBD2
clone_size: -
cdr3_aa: CASSRTSGATDTQYF
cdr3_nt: TGTGCCAGCTCACGGACTAGCGGGGCCACAGATACGCAGTATTTT